What follows are 19 T cell receptor beta chains derived from one specimen sequenced in a study of blood T cell repertoires in COVID-19. Assay used: immunoSEQ multiplex PCR; TCRdb lists only in-frame clones, some missing. The table lists under 300,000 clones, just over 90% of them singletons, with approximately 2% in the top ten. The sequencing input was PBMCs or T cells enriched from blood (not recorded which). The receptors here all came from a woman aged 18 to 35 who had recovered from COVID-19.

The chain joins TRBV7-6 to TRBJ2-1, with D tentatively TRBD2 (5 bases). From germline, CDR1 is SGHVS and CDR2 FNYEAQ. Trimming shortened V by 2 bases and J by 0 bases, and 8 bases separated the two germline ends. There are 15 residues in the CDR3. The CDR3 region is CASSLSAGSYNEQFF. In DNA, the CDR3 is TGTGCCAGCAGCTTAAGTGCGGGCTCCTACAATGAGCAGTTCTTC.

The rearrangement uses TRBV28 and TRBJ1-2, with D unclear. CDR3 size: 11 residues. CDR1 and CDR2 (germline): MDHEN, SYDVKM. V was cut by 6 bases and J by 7 bases, with 9 bases left in between. The CDR3 DNA reads as TGTGCCAGCAGGACACCGACTGGCTACACCTTC. It translates to CASRTPTGYTF.

CDR3 amino acids: CASSSIRGDTQYF. As DNA, the CDR3 is TGTGCCAGCAGCTCAATTAGAGGAGATACGCAGTATTTT. V is TRBV5-8 and J is TRBJ2-3; D remains unclear. The CDR3 extends over 13 amino acids. The ends were cut back, 3 bases at V and 5 bases at J, with 10 bases in the middle. CDR1 and CDR2 from the germline V gene are SGHTS and YDEGEE.

This chain links TRBV5-1 with TRBJ2-2; D call uncertain. Germline V gives CDR1 SGHRS, CDR2 YFSETQ. Trimming took off 2 bases at V and 1 base at J, with 3 bases between the two ends. CDR3 length: 13 residues. In DNA form, the CDR3 reads TGCGCCAGCAGCTTTCAGAACACCGGGGAGCTGTTTTTT. Encoded protein: CASSFQNTGELFF.

V and J are TRBV9 and TRBJ2-7, with 7 bases that match TRBD1. Germline trimming cut 0 bases from V and 3 bases from J; bases unmatched to any gene: 3. CDR1 and CDR2 (germline): SGDLS, YYNGEE. The CDR3 is 14 residues long. The CDR3 region is CASSVGDRVYEQYF. DNA for the CDR3: TGTGCCAGCAGCGTAGGTGACAGGGTCTACGAGCAGTACTTC. Combining the CDR3 with reference TRBV9 and TRBJ2-7 gives the whole variable domain DSGVTQTPKHLITATGQRVTLRCSPRSGDLSVYWYQQSLDQGLQFLIQYYNGEERAKGNILERFSAQQFPDLHSELNLSSLELGDSALYFCASSVGDRVYEQYFGPGTRLTVT.

This clone has only one observation. The chain has TRBV10-3 and TRBJ1-3; maybe TRBD1 (5 bases). The V gene lost 7 bases and the J gene lost 6 bases, with 13 bases spanning the gap. Looked up from germline, CDR1 is ENHRY and CDR2 is SYGVKD. CDR3 length: 13 amino acids. CDR3 region: CAITGTATNTIYF. In DNA form, the CDR3 reads TGTGCCATCACGGGGACTGCGACAAACACCATATATTTT.

The J gene is TRBJ1-2, the V gene TRBV6-2 or TRBV6-3; D is unclear. This CDR3 spans 13 amino acids. Germline V gives CDR1 MNHEY, CDR2 SVGEGT. V dropped 7 bases and J dropped 4 bases, with 13 bases sitting between them. CDR3 region: CASIPLPGYGYTF. The CDR3 DNA is TGTGCCAGCATCCCCTTACCGGGCTATGGCTACACCTTC.

The chain links TRBV2 to TRBJ1-1, with a weak D call TRBD1 (5 bases). Between the trimmed V and J ends, which lost 7 bases and 5 bases, there was a span of 8 bases. The germline V gene has CDR1 SNHLY and CDR2 FYNNEI. This CDR3 comprises 11 residues. The CDR3 reads CASKGRTEAFF. Here the CDR3 DNA reads TGTGCCAGCAAGGGGCGAACTGAAGCTTTCTTT.

The gene calls are TRBV12-3 or TRBV12-4 and TRBJ1-3; the D is unclear. The CDR3 contains 12 residues. V was shortened by 0 bases and J by 14 bases, with 11 bases between the two germline ends. CDR3 bases: TGTGCCAGCAGTTTAGCGCTTACAGCTTTATATTTT. The encoded protein is CASSLALTALYF.

A note on this clone: This sample also contains other DNA sequences that code for the same CDR3. This chain uses TRBV10-3 with TRBJ1-2, with 10 bases that match TRBD1. The ends lost 6 bases at V and 8 bases at J; junction bases unmatched: 3. The CDR3 totals 12 residues. CDR1 is ENHRY, CDR2 SYGVKD, per germline. The CDR3 protein is CAISGTGDGYTF. CDR3 DNA: TGTGCCATCAGCGGGACAGGGGACGGCTACACCTTC.

This clone has a handful of counts. This sequence joins TRBV19 and TRBJ1-1, with 10 bases aligning to TRBD1. Germline CDR1 and CDR2: LNHDA and SQIVND (reference sequence). The CDR3 contains 17 residues. V shed 1 base, J shed 1 base, and the junction held 6 bases outside the gene matches. The CDR3 protein is CASSIGPGQGRNTEAFF. In nucleotides, the CDR3 is TGTGCCAGTAGTATAGGCCCGGGACAGGGGAGGAACACTGAAGCTTTCTTT.

V usage is TRBV27 and J usage is TRBJ2-1, with 9 bases lining up with TRBD2. The CDR3 runs 14 residues. Trimming cost V 2 bases and J 6 bases; bases outside gene matches: 2. Germline V gene lookup returns CDR1 MNHEY and CDR2 SMNVEV (reference sequence). This chain's CDR3 is CASSLLAGRNEQFF. The CDR3 nucleotides are TGTGCCAGCAGTTTACTAGCGGGACGCAATGAGCAGTTCTTC.

This chain joins TRBV18 and TRBJ1-2, with D tentatively TRBD1 (6 bases). V was clipped by 2 bases and J by 1 base, with 17 bases between them. The CDR3 has 17 amino acids. Germline assignment: CDR1 KGHSH and CDR2 LQKENI. As DNA, the CDR3 is TGTGCCAGCTCACCAGAGGCTAGGACAGATTTTAACTATGGCTACACCTTC. Translating it yields CASSPEARTDFNYGYTF.

The rearrangement uses TRBV28 and TRBJ1-6; 7 nucleotides line up with TRBD1. Germline lookup yields CDR1 MDHEN and CDR2 SYDVKM. The V gene end was trimmed by 7 bases and the J gene end by 7 bases; junction bases not matched to a gene: 10. CDR3 size: 15 residues. The CDR3 nucleotides are TGTGCCAGCATCTCGGTAGGGACAGCGAATTCACCCCTCCACTTT. Translating it yields CASISVGTANSPLHF.

The gene calls are TRBV7-8 and TRBJ1-6, with D perhaps TRBD1 (6 bases). This CDR3 contains 15 residues. The V end was cut by 2 bases, the J end by 9 bases, with 14 bases between. From germline, CDR1 is SGHVS and CDR2 FQNEAQ. The CDR3 DNA follows: TGTGCCAGCAGCTTATTGGACAGTAGTATTTCACCCCTCCACTTT. This gives the protein CASSLLDSSISPLHF.

V and J are TRBV5-1 and TRBJ1-2; D is perhaps TRBD1 (6 bases). The CDR3 has 15 amino acids. The germline CDR1 and CDR2 sequences are SGHRS and YFSETQ. The germline V and J ends were trimmed by 5 bases and 8 bases, with 22 bases remaining between them. The CDR3 loop reads CASRIFLTGPEGYTF. CDR3 nucleotides: TGCGCCAGCAGGATTTTCCTGACAGGTCCCGAGGGCTACACCTTC.

V and J are TRBV5-1 and TRBJ2-1, with 8 bases aligning to TRBD1. The J segment lost 0 bases and the V segment lost 0 bases, leaving 8 bases of the junction unmatched. CDR3 length: 18 residues. Germline values: CDR1 SGHRS, CDR2 YFSETQ. The CDR3 nucleotides read TGCGCCAGCAGCTTGGAGGGGGGACAGGCGAGCTCCTACAATGAGCAGTTCTTC. Translating it yields CASSLEGGQASSYNEQFF.

The rearrangement joins TRBV19 to TRBJ1-5; TRBD1 might be the D (6 bases). This CDR3 has 13 amino acids. Between the trimmed V and J ends, which lost 0 bases and 11 bases, there was a span of 11 bases. Germline lookup yields CDR1 LNHDA and CDR2 SQIVND (reference sequence). In nucleotides, the CDR3 is TGTGCCAGTAGTATAGACAGGGACACAGCCCAGCATTTT. Amino acid sequence: CASSIDRDTAQHF.

The V and J genes are TRBV19 and TRBJ1-1, with TRBD1 matching 10 bases. CDR3 length: 15 residues. The ends lost 3 bases at V and 7 bases at J; junction bases unmatched: 8. The germline V gene has CDR1 LNHDA and CDR2 SQIVND (reference sequence). The CDR3 protein is CASSMDRGIYGEAFF. CDR3 sequence (DNA): TGTGCCAGTAGTATGGACAGGGGGATTTACGGTGAAGCTTTCTTT.